The entry below describes one T cell receptor beta chain. The CDR3 loop spans 14 amino acids. Germline values: CDR1 MGHDK, CDR2 SYGVNS. Trimming cost V 3 bases and J 6 bases; bases outside gene matches: 8. As for treatment: oral pan-JAK inhibitor, 5-10 mg twice daily. These data are taken from a study of CD8+ T cells in alopecia areata. Sequencing templates came from extracted RNA that was reverse transcribed into cDNA. Clones were sequenced by immunoSEQ multiplex PCR, and TCRdb holds only the in-frame ones, with some missing. The sample lists fewer than 250,000 clones; 55% to 70% were seen once. The clonotype originates from a human donor with alopecia areata. This specimen consisted of CD4+ T cells sorted from blood, obtained at week 4, from a patient treated with tofacitinib. The chain carries TRBV25-1 and TRBJ2-7, with 7 bases identical to TRBD1. CDR3 sequence reads: CASSDVGTAVEQYF. CDR3 sequence (DNA): TGTGCCAGCAGTGATGTAGGGACAGCGGTCGAGCAGTACTTC.